Below are 25 T cell receptor beta chains sequenced from a single sample in a study of beta chain features in type 1 diabetes. All of the isolated RNA was reverse transcribed, so expressed TCRB transcripts were sequenced. Data came from immunoSEQ multiplex PCR; TCRdb stores just in-frame clones and leaves some out. There are hundreds of thousands of clones in the sample; about 14% occur only once, and about 0.097% lies in the top ten. Material: naive CD4+ T cells from blood. The receptors originated from a man aged 18 to 30 in good health.

The chain carries TRBV28 and TRBJ2-7; D is possibly TRBD1 (6 bases). Germline V CDR1 and CDR2: MDHEN, SYDVKM. V dropped 6 bases and J dropped 2 bases, with 14 bases sitting between them. The CDR3 length is 14 residues. Written as DNA, the CDR3 is TGTGCCAGCAGGAGCCCCAGGGGAACCTACGAGCAGTACTTC. Amino acids: CASRSPRGTYEQYF.

This clone occurred a few times. V gene TRBV14 combines with J gene TRBJ2-7, with 8 bases aligning to TRBD2. Germline-derived CDR1 and CDR2 are SGHDN and FVKESK. This CDR3 has 14 residues. The V and J ends lost 8 bases and 1 base, in that order; junction bases with no gene match: 7. For the CDR3, the DNA is TGTGCCAGCCGGAGCGGGAGCCCATCCTACGAGCAGTACTTC. It specifies CASRSGSPSYEQYF.

The chain employs TRBV4-1 and TRBJ2-7, with 15 positions matching TRBD2. The CDR3 totals 16 residues. V dropped 0 bases and J dropped 4; count of bases not matched to a gene: 1. Germline V gene data show CDR1 as MGHRA and CDR2 as YSYEKL. The chain's CDR3 is CASSQEGTSGRYEQYF. CDR3 DNA: TGCGCCAGCAGCCAAGAAGGGACTAGCGGGAGGTACGAGCAGTACTTC.

This clone was counted only a few times. The chain employs TRBV6-5 and TRBJ1-2; D gene unclear. The CDR3 totals 16 residues. V was cut by 2 bases and J by 6 bases, with 19 bases left in between. CDR1 and CDR2 from the germline V gene are MNHEY and SVGAGI. The chain's CDR3 is CASSYETVQGFNGYTF. In nucleotides, the CDR3 is TGTGCCAGCAGTTACGAAACGGTGCAAGGTTTTAATGGCTACACCTTC.

This clone was seen a few times. The gene calls are TRBV5-4 and TRBJ2-2; no firm D call. Germline V CDR1 and CDR2: SGHNT, YYREEE (reference sequence). V lost 1 base to trimming and J lost 4 bases, with 8 bases between them. The CDR3 contains 14 residues. CDR3 bases: TGTGCCAGCAGCTTGAGAGCTAGCACCGGGGAGCTGTTTTTT. Translation gives CASSLRASTGELFF.

This clone was counted a few times. The chain couples TRBV5-1 to TRBJ1-2, with TRBD1 as a possible D gene (5 bases). The CDR3 sequence is 14 residues long. The germline V and J ends were trimmed by 1 base and 6 bases, with 13 bases remaining between them. Germline CDR1 reads SGHRS; CDR2 reads YFSETQ. In nucleotides, the CDR3 is TGCGCCAGCAGCTTGCTCGTGACAGAGGATGGCTACACCTTC. It encodes CASSLLVTEDGYTF.

A few counts support this clone. This CDR3 is CASSEGRVSTDNQPQHF. DNA of the CDR3: TGTGCCAGCAGTGAAGGACGTGTCAGCACAGACAATCAGCCCCAGCATTTT. The chain recombines TRBV25-1 with TRBJ1-5; no definite D call. The CDR3 is made up of 17 amino acids. Germline values: CDR1 MGHDK, CDR2 SYGVNS. Trimming stripped 2 bases from V and 3 bases from J, with 17 bases between.

In its sample, this clone was seen a few times. The sample has other DNA sequences that encode this CDR3 too. This chain links TRBV7-2 with TRBJ2-5; perhaps TRBD2 as D (6 bases). The V gene's germline CDR1 is SGHTA and CDR2 FQGNSA. The V gene lost 3 bases and the J gene lost 5 bases, with 10 bases spanning the gap. The CDR3 is made up of 13 amino acids. This chain's CDR3 is CASSLGGRETQYF. The CDR3 DNA is TGTGCCAGCAGCTTGGGAGGCAGGGAGACCCAGTACTTC. Complete variable domain (other parts from reference TRBV7-2 and TRBJ2-5): GAGVSQSPSNKVTEKGKDVELRCDPISGHTALYWYRQSLGQGLEFLIYFQGNSAPDKSGLPSDRFSAERTGGSVSTLTIQRTQQEDSAVYLCASSLGGRETQYFGPGTRLLVL.

This clone was seen more than once but under ten times. The chain carries TRBV7-9 and TRBJ2-5; 7 positions agree with TRBD2. Germline loops: CDR1 SEHNR, CDR2 FQNEAQ (reference sequence). This CDR3 has 14 residues. Losses at the gene ends were 5 bases for V and 5 bases for J; bases not matched to a gene: 8. The CDR3 DNA reads TGTGCCAGCAGCCCAGGACTAGGCCGCGAGACCCAGTACTTC. Encoded protein: CASSPGLGRETQYF. The whole variable domain, remainder taken from reference TRBV7-9 and TRBJ2-5, is DTGVSQNPRHKITKRGQNVTFRCDPISEHNRLYWYRQTLGQGPEFLTYFQNEAQLEKSRLLSDRFSAERPKGSFSTLEIQRTEQGDSAMYLCASSPGLGRETQYFGPGTRLLVL.

The chain uses TRBV4-3 and TRBJ1-4, with 9 bases lining up with TRBD1. Germline trimming cut 2 bases from V and 4 bases from J; bases unmatched to any gene: 2. CDR3 length equals 15 residues. Per the germline V gene, CDR1 is LGHNA and CDR2 is YSLEER. The CDR3 reads CASSQRGQGNEKLFF. In nucleotides, the CDR3 is TGCGCCAGCAGCCAACGGGGACAGGGTAATGAAAAACTGTTTTTT.

The table lists this clone with a few counts. The J gene is TRBJ1-2, the V gene TRBV18; D is unresolved. The V end was cut by 3 bases, the J end by 0 bases, with 8 bases between. Germline CDR1 reads KGHSH; CDR2 reads LQKENI. The CDR3 is made up of 14 amino acids. The CDR3 protein is CASSPGLANYGYTF. In nucleotides, the CDR3 is TGTGCCAGCTCACCGGGCCTTGCTAACTATGGCTACACCTTC.

This clone was counted a few times. This chain joins TRBV5-1 and TRBJ2-3; 7 bases are a match to TRBD1. The J segment lost 6 bases and the V segment lost 0 bases, leaving 13 bases of the junction unmatched. The CDR3 runs to 17 residues. The germline V gene encodes CDR1 SGHRS and CDR2 YFSETQ. CDR3 protein: CASSLDGRGSRVDTQYF. The CDR3 nucleotides are TGCGCCAGCAGCTTGGATGGCAGGGGGAGCAGGGTGGATACGCAGTATTTT. Drawing the rest from reference TRBV5-1 and TRBJ2-3, the complete variable domain is KAGVTQTPRYLIKTRGQQVTLSCSPISGHRSVSWYQQTPGQGLQFLFEYFSETQRNKGNFPGRFSGRQFSNSRSEMNVSTLELGDSALYLCASSLDGRGSRVDTQYFGPGTRLTVL.

The chain has TRBV9 and TRBJ2-2; 9 positions agree with TRBD1. Germline V gene lookup returns CDR1 SGDLS and CDR2 YYNGEE. CDR3 size: 17 residues. Trimming cost V 4 bases and J 4 bases; bases outside gene matches: 11. CDR3 amino acids: CASSLSPGQGSTGELFF. The CDR3 DNA reads as TGTGCCAGCAGCCTTAGCCCGGGACAGGGATCCACCGGGGAGCTGTTTTTT.

J is TRBJ2-5 and V is TRBV30, with 8 positions matching TRBD2. The CDR3 covers 14 residues. Germline V lookup: CDR1 GTSNPN, CDR2 SVGIG (reference sequence). With V trimmed by 0 bases and J by 14 bases, 14 bases remained unmatched. The CDR3 sequence: CAWSVNVQRGITYF. CDR3 in DNA: TGTGCCTGGAGTGTAAATGTTCAGCGGGGGATAACCTACTTC.

This clone came up a few times. The chain joins TRBV5-6 to TRBJ2-5; 10 bases align to TRBD1. Germline trimming cut 1 base from V and 3 bases from J; bases unmatched to any gene: 6. In germline, CDR1 is SGHDT, CDR2 YYEEEE. The CDR3 loop spans 16 amino acids. DNA for the CDR3: TGTGCCAGCAGCTTGTTCCGGACAGGGGGGGAAGAGACCCAGTACTTC. As protein: CASSLFRTGGEETQYF.

The sample holds a few counts of this clone. The V gene is TRBV2, the J gene TRBJ2-7; TRBD1 aligns across 10 bases. Germline V gene sequence: CDR1 SNHLY, CDR2 FYNNEI. The CDR3 length is 15 residues. V shed 6 bases, J shed 4 bases, and the junction held 9 bases outside the gene matches. The CDR3 region has the DNA TGTGCCAGCAGGAAAGACAGGGGGCAGTTTTACGAGCAGTACTTC. This sequence encodes CASRKDRGQFYEQYF.

This clone came up a few times. The chain combines TRBV5-1 with TRBJ2-3, with TRBD2 matching 9 bases. In germline, CDR1 is SGHRS, CDR2 YFSETQ. The CDR3 covers 18 residues. V was pared by 1 base and J by 1 base, with 10 bases of the junction left unmatched. The CDR3 is CASSLRFEVAGGTDTQYF. The CDR3 nucleotides read TGCGCCAGCAGCTTGCGTTTTGAGGTAGCGGGGGGCACAGATACGCAGTATTTT.

The chain couples TRBV18 to TRBJ2-1; the D is unclear. Between the trimmed V and J ends, which lost 3 bases and 8 bases, there was a span of 17 bases. Germline V gene data show CDR1 as KGHSH and CDR2 as LQKENI. The CDR3 has 15 residues. For the CDR3, the DNA is TGTGCCAGCTCACCCCAGCCCCTAGGCACCGATGAGCAGTTCTTC. It yields the protein CASSPQPLGTDEQFF.

The chain uses TRBV7-3 and TRBJ2-1; no definite D call. Trimming stripped 6 bases from V and 6 bases from J, with 6 bases between. The CDR3 is 11 amino acids. Looked up from germline, CDR1 is SGHTA and CDR2 is FQGTGA. The CDR3 sequence: CASRYSNEQFF. CDR3 nucleotides: TGTGCCAGCAGGTACTCCAATGAGCAGTTCTTC.

The chain employs TRBV7-2 and TRBJ1-1, with 10 bases identical to TRBD1. The junction had 12 bases not matched to a gene; V was cut back by 1 base and J by 4 bases. The CDR3 has 18 amino acids. Germline loops: CDR1 SGHTA, CDR2 FQGNSA. CDR3 residues: CASSLGSGTGETRTEAFF. CDR3 coding DNA: TGTGCCAGCAGCTTAGGCTCCGGGACAGGGGAGACGCGCACTGAAGCTTTCTTT.

The sample holds a few counts of this clone. J is TRBJ2-3 and V is TRBV25-1; 11 bases map to TRBD2. The CDR3 is 16 amino acids. Germline values: CDR1 MGHDK, CDR2 SYGVNS. Germline trimming cut 5 bases from V and 6 bases from J; bases unmatched to any gene: 10. The CDR3: CASSKGLAGGGDTQYF. DNA for the CDR3: TGTGCCAGCAGTAAGGGGCTAGCGGGAGGCGGGGATACGCAGTATTTT.

This chain joins TRBV7-2 and TRBJ2-3; 12 bases map to TRBD1. The CDR3 is 15 amino acids. V shed 4 bases and J 4 bases; nucleotides not matched to a gene: 3. Germline loops: CDR1 SGHTA, CDR2 FQGNSA. CDR3 residues: CASSSGTGGADTQYF. The CDR3, as DNA: TGTGCCAGCAGCTCGGGGACAGGGGGCGCAGATACGCAGTATTTT.

This clone occurred a few times. V is TRBV29-1 and J is TRBJ2-7; the match to TRBD2 covers 11 bases. The trim removed 4 bases at V and 2 bases at J, leaving 1 base unmatched. The germline V gene encodes CDR1 SQVTM and CDR2 ANQGSEA. This CDR3 is 13 amino acids long. The CDR3 region has the DNA TGCAGCGTTGTAGCGGGAGGGACCTACGAGCAGTACTTC. This encodes CSVVAGGTYEQYF.

This chain uses TRBV6-5 with TRBJ1-1; the D gene is possibly TRBD1 (5 bases). Trimming removed 7 bases from V and 9 bases from J, with 15 bases in between. The V gene's germline CDR1 is MNHEY and CDR2 SVGAGI. CDR3 length: 12 residues. The CDR3 nucleotides are TGTGCCAGCACCTCCGGGACGGTTCAAGCTTTCTTT. It specifies CASTSGTVQAFF.

The chain joins TRBV2 to TRBJ2-1; TRBD2 might be the D (6 bases). Trimming shortened V by 6 bases and J by 4 bases, and 16 bases separated the two germline ends. Germline assignment: CDR1 SNHLY and CDR2 FYNNEI. The CDR3 loop spans 15 amino acids. CDR3 coding DNA: TGTGCCAGCAGGGCACGGGAGTTAGGGTACAATGAGCAGTTCTTC. The encoded protein is CASRARELGYNEQFF.